The entry below gives a single T cell receptor (beta chain) sequence along with its context. Antigen: not known. This specimen comes from a study of cytomegalovirus exposure and HLA in healthy donors. A multiplex PCR was run with 60 Vbeta primers and 13 Jbeta primers. Here immunoSEQ multiplex PCR was the method, and the copy in TCRdb shows in-frame clones only, minus some. The table has around 200,000 clones, about 81% seen once. Findings and limits, study-wide: DRB1 showed the most TCR associations and HLA-C the fewest in a later analysis, as rates varied by HLA locus.

The CDR3 extends over 13 amino acids. Germline assignment: CDR1 SGHTA and CDR2 FQGTGA. V gave up 4 bases and J gave up 6 bases; unmatched junction bases: 2. The chain has TRBV7-3 and TRBJ2-7; 11 positions match TRBD1. Specimen: PBMCs. The sequence was collected from a man aged 35 to 55 in good health and CMV-seropositive. CDR3 nucleotides: TGTGCCAGCAGCTGGGGGACAGGGGGCGAGCAGTACTTC. It codes for CASSWGTGGEQYF.